This T cell receptor beta chain was sequenced for a study of follicular helper T cells after annual influenza vaccination. The ends were cut back, 6 bases at V and 2 bases at J, with 13 bases in the middle. Per the germline V gene, CDR1 is MNHEY and CDR2 is SVGAGI. This CDR3 region has 14 residues. Time point noted: 2014-2015 season, 7 days after vaccination. TCRdb keeps only in-frame clones here, not all; method: immunoSEQ multiplex PCR. The repertoire holds about 15,000 clones, with approximately 88% as singletons. This sample comprised CXCR5+ CD38- circulating T follicular helper cells from blood, obtained 7 days after influenza vaccination. Subset specified: circulating Tfh, non-naive CD4+CXCR5+PD-1+ (ICOS+CD38+ or ICOS-CD38-). This clonotype originated in an adult who received the influenza vaccine. The chain carries TRBV6-5 and TRBJ1-2; maybe TRBD1 (5 bases). Here the CDR3 DNA reads TGTGCCAGCAGGGGGCCCCAGGCCAACTATGGCTACACCTTC. This translates into CASRGPQANYGYTF.